This T cell receptor (beta chain) was sequenced during a study of T cell responses to AZD1222 COVID-19 vaccine. Broader study findings: Receipt of two AZD1222 doses was followed by a rise in Spike-specific TCR breadth and depth. Only five to seven AZD1222 recipients were seropositive at baseline.

Profiling relied on immunoSEQ multiplex PCR, and the TCRdb table lists in-frame clones only, not all of them. The table has 100,000 to 150,000 clones, 75% to 90% seen once. Notes on this clone: No antigen is known for it.

This CDR3 is built from 14 residues. V shed 3 bases and J shed 2 bases, with 10 bases lying between them. Germline V lookup: CDR1 MNHEY, CDR2 SVGAGI. The sequence came from an adult in good health. The sequenced sample was peripheral blood, obtained on day 0 of AZD1222 vaccination. V is TRBV6-5 and J is TRBJ1-2; D is perhaps TRBD1 (5 bases). The CDR3 protein is CASSYRGSNYGYTF. The CDR3 coding sequence is TGTGCCAGCAGTTATCGGGGGTCCAACTATGGCTACACCTTC.